A single sample gave rise to the 30 T cell receptor beta chains below, sequenced in a study of a mutant IDH1 vaccine in newly diagnosed glioma. Described time point: week 47, end of study. A 20-mer mutant IDH1 peptide at 300 ug was injected subcutaneously with topical imiquimod. Some clones are missing from TCRdb's copy, which holds only in-frame ones; the method was immunoSEQ multiplex PCR. Of about 46,000 clones listed, roughly 80% are singletons. Their cognate antigens are unknown. The sample consisted of PBMCs, taken from a glioma patient whose treatment included an IDH1 peptide vaccine. Receptor source: a woman in her 30s with glioma. Some clones in this sample may be carry-over from other donors' samples.

The chain couples TRBV5-6 to TRBJ2-7; 8 bases map to TRBD1. The CDR3 length is 15 residues. V lost 1 base and J lost 2; bases outside the gene matches: 5. Germline assignment: CDR1 SGHDT and CDR2 YYEEEE. The CDR3 loop is CASSLNPGGPYEQYF. CDR3 nucleotide sequence: TGTGCCAGCAGCTTGAACCCAGGGGGCCCCTACGAGCAGTACTTC.

The chain recombines TRBV11-2 with TRBJ2-7; either TRBD1 or TRBD2 may fit D (6 bases each). Germline loops: CDR1 SGHAT, CDR2 FQNNGV. V lost 3 bases and J 4 bases, leaving 22 bases between the germline ends. The CDR3 sequence is 17 residues long. The CDR3 loop reads CASSFYQRGRQVYEQYF. The CDR3 nucleotides read TGTGCCAGCAGCTTCTACCAAAGGGGGAGGCAGGTGTACGAGCAGTACTTC.

The chain links TRBV5-4 to TRBJ1-2; D is undetermined. Germline-derived CDR1 and CDR2 are SGHNT and YYREEE (reference sequence). V gave up 2 bases and J gave up 3 bases, with 8 bases separating them. This CDR3 has 13 residues. CDR3 loop: CASSLVLDYGYTF. The CDR3 DNA sequence: TGTGCCAGCAGCTTAGTCCTGGACTATGGCTACACCTTC.

The chain uses TRBV5-6 and TRBJ2-7, with 7 positions matching TRBD1. Looked up from germline, CDR1 is SGHDT and CDR2 is YYEEEE. V shed 3 bases and J 4 bases; nucleotides not matched to a gene: 7. This CDR3 has 14 amino acids. CDR3 in amino acids: CASSSRQGWYEQYF. The DNA for the CDR3 is TGTGCCAGCAGCTCACGACAGGGCTGGTACGAGCAGTACTTC.

This CDR3 reads CASSRGILTLSEKLFF. CDR3 nucleotides: TGTGCCAGCAGTCGGGGCATACTGACGCTGAGTGAAAAACTGTTTTTT. The chain recombines TRBV7-2 with TRBJ1-4, with D tentatively TRBD1 (5 bases). CDR1 SGHTA and CDR2 FQGNSA come from the germline V gene. V lost 6 bases to trimming and J lost 7 bases, with 21 bases between them. The CDR3 is 16 residues long. Full variable domain (remainder filled in from reference TRBV7-2 and TRBJ1-4): GAGVSQSPSNKVTEKGKDVELRCDPISGHTALYWYRQSLGQGLEFLIYFQGNSAPDKSGLPSDRFSAERTGGSVSTLTIQRTQQEDSAVYLCASSRGILTLSEKLFFGSGTQLSVL.

The rearrangement links TRBV6-5 to TRBJ2-7; 8 nucleotides match TRBD1. The CDR3 runs 14 residues. Trimming at V came to 2 bases and at J to 4 bases, leaving 4 bases not matched to a gene. Looked up from germline, CDR1 is MNHEY and CDR2 is SVGAGI. CDR3 residues: CASSYGQGGYEQYF. For the CDR3, the DNA is TGTGCCAGCAGTTACGGACAGGGTGGGTACGAGCAGTACTTC.

This sequence joins TRBV18 and TRBJ2-2, with D possibly being TRBD2 (6 bases). The CDR3 consists of 15 residues. Germline CDR1 reads KGHSH; CDR2 reads LQKENI. With 3 bases removed from V and 4 bases from J, the gap between germline ends came to 12 bases. In DNA form, the CDR3 reads TGTGCCAGCTCACCGAGGCAGGGAGGCACCGGGGAGCTGTTTTTT. This gives the protein CASSPRQGGTGELFF.

This clone was detected only once. The J gene is TRBJ1-1, the V gene TRBV6-5; D may be TRBD1 (5 bases). V was trimmed by 9 bases and J by 7 bases, leaving 18 bases between them. The CDR3 is 13 residues long. Germline values: CDR1 MNHEY, CDR2 SVGAGI. CDR3: CASRRAEGYEAFF. CDR3 nucleotides: TGTGCCAGTCGCAGGGCGGAGGGCTATGAAGCTTTCTTT.

The rearrangement joins TRBV5-4 to TRBJ2-7; D might be TRBD2 (7 bases). From germline, CDR1 is SGHNT and CDR2 YYREEE (reference sequence). Trimming pared 0 bases from V and 7 bases from J, leaving 11 bases between. This CDR3 spans 13 amino acids. In DNA form, the CDR3 reads TGTGCCAGCAGCTTGGTGGGGGGGCGTGAGCAGTACTTC. It yields the protein CASSLVGGREQYF. Looking up the rest from reference TRBV5-4 and TRBJ2-7 gives the full variable domain: ETGVTQSPTHLIKTRGQQVTLRCSSQSGHNTVSWYQQALGQGPQFIFQYYREEENGRGNFPPRFSGLQFPNYSSELNVNALELDDSALYLCASSLVGGREQYFGPGTRLTVT.

The CDR3 here is CASSLGHSYEQYF. CDR3 bases: TGTGCCAGCAGTTTGGGGCACTCCTACGAGCAGTACTTC. This chain joins TRBV27 and TRBJ2-7; D might be TRBD1 (5 bases). Germline assignment: CDR1 MNHEY and CDR2 SMNVEV (reference sequence). The V end was cut by 3 bases, the J end by 0 bases, with 6 bases between. This CDR3 region has 13 residues.

The chain recombines TRBV9 with TRBJ2-1, with TRBD2 matching over 11 bases. Trimming at V came to 3 bases and at J to 8 bases, leaving 7 bases not matched to a gene. The germline gives CDR1 SGDLS, CDR2 YYNGEE. The CDR3 has 15 residues. The CDR3 spells CASSASGTSGDEQFF. The CDR3 DNA reads TGTGCCAGCAGCGCCTCGGGGACTAGCGGCGATGAGCAGTTCTTC. The variable domain in full, with the rest retrieved from reference TRBV9 and TRBJ2-1, is DSGVTQTPKHLITATGQRVTLRCSPRSGDLSVYWYQQSLDQGLQFLIQYYNGEERAKGNILERFSAQQFPDLHSELNLSSLELGDSALYFCASSASGTSGDEQFFGPGTRLTVL.

This chain joins TRBV6-4 and TRBJ1-1; D is uncertain. Trimming shortened V by 4 bases and J by 0 bases, and 6 bases separated the two germline ends. The CDR3 totals 13 residues. Germline V gives CDR1 MRHNA, CDR2 SNTAGT. CDR3 in amino acids: CASSGDMNTEAFF. CDR3 DNA sequence: TGTGCCAGCAGTGGGGATATGAACACTGAAGCTTTCTTT.

V is TRBV4-1 and J is TRBJ2-1; tentative D call: TRBD2 (7 bases). This CDR3 comprises 18 residues. Trimming left V 0 bases short and J 1 base short, with 16 bases between. The germline V gene encodes CDR1 MGHRA and CDR2 YSYEKL. The CDR3 DNA reads as TGCGCCAGCAGCCAAGATAGGGGAGGGGGAAATTCCTACAATGAGCAGTTCTTC. Protein: CASSQDRGGGNSYNEQFF.

There are a few counts of this clone. The chain employs TRBV2 and TRBJ2-7; no reliable D call. Germline-derived CDR1 and CDR2 are SNHLY and FYNNEI. V was pared by 4 bases and J by 1 base, with 2 bases between. The CDR3 extends over 11 amino acids. The CDR3 nucleotides are TGTGCCAGCAGTGTATCCTACGAGCAGTACTTC. It is translated as CASSVSYEQYF.

The chain uses TRBV21-1 and TRBJ1-1. TRBV21-1 has pseudogene status. The CDR3 loop spans 10 amino acids. The CDR3 spells CASIRTEAFF. CDR3 nucleotide sequence: TGTGCCAGCATTCGCACTGAAGCTTTCTTT.

The chain employs TRBV19 and TRBJ1-1; D unresolved. Trimming removed 8 bases from V and 1 base from J, with 11 bases in between. The CDR3 totals 13 residues. The germline V gene has CDR1 LNHDA and CDR2 SQIVND (reference sequence). CDR3 sequence: CASSLSENTEAFF. The CDR3, as DNA: TGTGCCAGTTCGTTAAGCGAGAACACTGAAGCTTTCTTT.

In this sample, this clone turned up a few times. The chain uses TRBV5-1 and TRBJ2-7, with D maybe TRBD1 (6 bases). The germline V gene has CDR1 SGHRS and CDR2 YFSETQ. V lost 4 bases and J 1 base, leaving 12 bases between the germline ends. CDR3 length: 14 residues. CDR3 sequence: CASSRDGQSYEQYF. For the CDR3, the DNA is TGCGCCAGCAGCCGAGACGGACAGTCCTACGAGCAGTACTTC. Full variable domain (outside the CDR3, taken from reference TRBV5-1 and TRBJ2-7): KAGVTQTPRYLIKTRGQQVTLSCSPISGHRSVSWYQQTPGQGLQFLFEYFSETQRNKGNFPGRFSGRQFSNSRSEMNVSTLELGDSALYLCASSRDGQSYEQYFGPGTRLTVT.

On this clone itself: An end of the junction differs from the germline gene, which may be a read error. CDR3 loop: CASSLNLDNEQFF. CDR3 coding DNA: TGTGCTAGCAGCTTAAATTTGGACAATGAGCAGTTCTTC. This chain connects TRBV7-7 to TRBJ2-1; D is ambiguous. Per the germline V gene, CDR1 is SSHAT and CDR2 is FNYEAQ (reference sequence). CDR3 length: 13 amino acids.

The chain carries TRBV27 and TRBJ2-3, with TRBD2 identical over 8 bases. CDR1 and CDR2 (germline): MNHEY, SMNVEV (reference sequence). V was clipped by 7 bases and J by 4 bases; unmatched bases: 4. This CDR3 has 13 amino acids. The CDR3 coding sequence is TGTGCCAGCAAAGCGGGAGATCCAGATACGCAGTATTTT. It codes for CASKAGDPDTQYF.

This clone has more than one count but fewer than ten. V gene TRBV29-1 combines with J gene TRBJ2-1; 9 bases are shared with TRBD2. This CDR3 has 13 amino acids. After removal of 7 bases from V and 4 bases from J, the junction contained 5 bases not matched to a gene. Germline loops: CDR1 SQVTM, CDR2 ANQGSEA. CDR3 loop: CSGGLAQYNEQFF. Written as DNA, the CDR3 is TGCAGCGGAGGACTAGCGCAGTACAATGAGCAGTTCTTC.

This chain joins TRBV6-5 and TRBJ2-7; perhaps TRBD2 as D (5 bases). With 6 bases removed from V and 3 bases from J, the gap between germline ends came to 15 bases. CDR3 size: 14 residues. CDR1 is MNHEY, CDR2 SVGAGI, per germline. The DNA for the CDR3 is TGTGCCAGCAGGAAAACAGCGGATTACTACGAGCAGTACTTC. Protein sequence: CASRKTADYYEQYF.

This clone is categorized as medium-sized. Relative to the germline gene, one junction end is altered; a read error may explain this. This chain links TRBV11-2 with TRBJ1-1; D perhaps matches TRBD1 (5 bases). The CDR3 extends over 11 amino acids. CDR1 is SGHAT, CDR2 FQNNGV, per germline. The CDR3 DNA reads as TGTGCCAGCAGCTTAGGCGCCGAAAGGGGCTTT. Its translation is CASSLGAERGF.

DNA of the CDR3: TGTGCCAGCAGCTCTGGAAACACCATATATTTT. This translates into CASSSGNTIYF. The chain is built from TRBV7-3 and TRBJ1-3; D ambiguous. This CDR3 spans 11 amino acids. The germline V and J ends were trimmed by 4 bases and 2 bases, with 0 bases remaining between them. The germline V gene encodes CDR1 SGHTA and CDR2 FQGTGA.

The CDR3 region has the DNA TGTGCCAGCAGCCAAGACTACCAGCAAGAGGACAGGGCTCGGAATGAGCAGTTCTTC. Translation gives CASSQDYQQEDRARNEQFF. The J gene is TRBJ2-1, the V gene TRBV14, with TRBD1 identical over 8 bases. Germline V gene sequence: CDR1 SGHDN, CDR2 FVKESK. With V trimmed by 0 bases and J by 7 bases, 17 bases remained unmatched. The CDR3 runs to 19 residues.

This sequence joins TRBV6-1 and TRBJ2-7, with D unclear. The V gene lost 3 bases and the J gene lost 1 base, with 4 bases spanning the gap. Germline lookup yields CDR1 MNHNS and CDR2 SASEGT. The CDR3 spans 12 residues. The CDR3 here is CASSESSYEQYF. The CDR3 DNA reads TGTGCCAGCAGTGAGTCATCCTACGAGCAGTACTTC.

CDR3 coding DNA: TGTGCCAGCAGCGGGGGGGGCAAAGATACGCAGTATTTT. Protein sequence: CASSGGGKDTQYF. The chain carries TRBV9 and TRBJ2-3, with D perhaps matching TRBD2 (7 bases). CDR3 length: 13 amino acids. V shed 3 bases and J shed 5 bases, with 10 bases lying between them. Germline loops: CDR1 SGDLS, CDR2 YYNGEE.

The chain combines TRBV11-3 with TRBJ2-5, with D tentatively TRBD1 (5 bases). The CDR3 extends over 14 amino acids. V lost 5 bases and J 2 bases, leaving 12 bases between the germline ends. The germline V gene has CDR1 SGHNT and CDR2 YENEEA. CDR3 sequence (DNA): TGTGCCAGCAGCCAGGGCGGTATTCAAGAGACCCAGTACTTC. It translates to CASSQGGIQETQYF.

The V and J genes are TRBV2 and TRBJ2-1, with TRBD2 matching 11 bases. Germline CDR1 and CDR2: SNHLY and FYNNEI. The CDR3 length is 15 residues. Trimming cost V 6 bases and J 6 bases; bases outside gene matches: 7. The CDR3 here is CASRVSGRALNEQFF. DNA of the CDR3: TGTGCCAGCAGGGTTAGCGGGAGGGCCCTCAATGAGCAGTTCTTC.

The rearrangement links TRBV4-1 to TRBJ1-4, with D possibly matching TRBD1 (6 bases). Trimming shortened V by 4 bases and J by 8 bases, and 14 bases separated the two germline ends. Per germline, CDR1 MGHRA and CDR2 YSYEKL. CDR3 length: 14 residues. CDR3 in amino acids: CASSRKQGTEKLFF. DNA for the CDR3: TGCGCCAGCAGCCGAAAACAGGGAACGGAAAAACTGTTTTTT.

The gene calls are TRBV5-1 and TRBJ1-1; D remains unclear. The CDR3 consists of 13 residues. With 0 bases removed from V and 1 base from J, the gap between germline ends came to 4 bases. Germline V gives CDR1 SGHRS, CDR2 YFSETQ. CDR3 in amino acids: CASSLAGNTEAFF. The CDR3, as DNA: TGCGCCAGCAGCTTGGCGGGGAACACTGAAGCTTTCTTT.